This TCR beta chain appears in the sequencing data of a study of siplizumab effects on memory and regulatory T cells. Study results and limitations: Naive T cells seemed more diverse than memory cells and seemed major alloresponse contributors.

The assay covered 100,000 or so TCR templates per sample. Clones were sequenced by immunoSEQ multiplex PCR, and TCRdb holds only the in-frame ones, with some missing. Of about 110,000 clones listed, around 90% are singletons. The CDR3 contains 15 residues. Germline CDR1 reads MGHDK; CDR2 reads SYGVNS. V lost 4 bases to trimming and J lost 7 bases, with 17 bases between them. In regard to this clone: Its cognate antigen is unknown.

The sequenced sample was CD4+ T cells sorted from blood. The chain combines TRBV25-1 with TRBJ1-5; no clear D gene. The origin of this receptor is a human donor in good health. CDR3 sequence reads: CASSVGGLGHQPQHF. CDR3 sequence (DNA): TGTGCCAGCAGTGTTGGAGGACTAGGGCACCAGCCCCAGCATTTT.